The T cell receptor beta chain under discussion was sequenced for a study of cytomegalovirus exposure and HLA in healthy donors. The CDR3 is 15 amino acids. Germline CDR1 is LNHDA and CDR2 is SQIVND (reference sequence). Trimming cost V 5 bases and J 5 bases, with 15 bases left between them. Vbeta (60) and Jbeta (13) primers were used in the PCR. The method was immunoSEQ multiplex PCR; TCRdb's version includes in-frame clones alone and lacks a portion of them. The table shows approximately 220,000 clones, with approximately 80% occurring only once. This sequence originates from a girl aged 10 to 17 in good health and CMV-seronegative. V gene TRBV19 combines with J gene TRBJ2-2, with D possibly TRBD1 on 6 matching bases. The sequenced material came from PBMCs. The CDR3 region is CASSPGQRTTGELFF. CDR3 coding DNA: TGTGCCAGTAGTCCCGGACAGAGAACTACCGGGGAGCTGTTTTTT.